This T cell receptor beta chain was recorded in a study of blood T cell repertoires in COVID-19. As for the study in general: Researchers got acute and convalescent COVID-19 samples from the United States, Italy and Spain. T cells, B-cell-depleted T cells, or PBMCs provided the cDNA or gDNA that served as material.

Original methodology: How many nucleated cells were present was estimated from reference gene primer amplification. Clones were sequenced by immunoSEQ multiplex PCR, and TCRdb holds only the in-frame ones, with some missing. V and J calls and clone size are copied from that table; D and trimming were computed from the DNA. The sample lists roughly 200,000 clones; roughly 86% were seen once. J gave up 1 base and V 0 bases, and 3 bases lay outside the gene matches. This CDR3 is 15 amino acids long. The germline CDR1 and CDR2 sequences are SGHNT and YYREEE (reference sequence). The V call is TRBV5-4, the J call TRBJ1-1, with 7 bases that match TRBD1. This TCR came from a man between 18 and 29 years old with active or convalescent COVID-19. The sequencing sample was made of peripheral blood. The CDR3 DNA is TGTGCCAGCAGCTTGGGGGGACAGCAGAACACTGAAGCTTTCTTT. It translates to CASSLGGQQNTEAFF.